The sequence of this TCR beta chain was determined in a study of OX40 agonist ivuxolimab in advanced cancers. About the research overall: Cancers in dose escalation were hepatocellular, melanoma, renal cell and head and neck. Eligibility rules accepted prior anti-PD-1, anti-PD-L1 or anti-CTLA-4 therapy, and around 40% had some. Study observations and caveats: Averaged across samples, CD8+ T cells carried more expanded clones than CD4+ did.

The CDR3 is 13 residues long. Germline CDR1 SGHDT, CDR2 YYEEEE. The germline V and J ends were trimmed by 5 bases and 3 bases, with 12 bases remaining between them. A remark on this clone: Its matching antigen is unknown.

Profiling relied on immunoSEQ multiplex PCR, and the TCRdb table lists in-frame clones only, not all of them. The repertoire has 50,000 to 70,000 clones, about 80% of them found once; the top ten carry 2% to 2.5%. V usage is TRBV5-6 and J usage is TRBJ2-7; D gene ambiguous. The clonotype was recovered from an adult with an advanced solid tumor such as melanoma, head and neck, liver or kidney cancer. Sequenced material: CD4+ or CD8+ T cells sorted from blood, taken in a trial of the OX40 agonist ivuxolimab. DNA for the CDR3: TGTGCCAGCAGGACTTACTCCTACTACGAGCAGTACTTC. Protein sequence: CASRTYSYYEQYF. Using reference TRBV5-6 and TRBJ2-7 for the parts outside the CDR3, the full variable domain is DAGVTQSPTHLIKTRGQQVTLRCSPKSGHDTVSWYQQALGQGPQFIFQYYEEEERQRGNFPDRFSGHQFPNYSSELNVNALLLGDSALYLCASRTYSYYEQYFGPGTRLTVT.